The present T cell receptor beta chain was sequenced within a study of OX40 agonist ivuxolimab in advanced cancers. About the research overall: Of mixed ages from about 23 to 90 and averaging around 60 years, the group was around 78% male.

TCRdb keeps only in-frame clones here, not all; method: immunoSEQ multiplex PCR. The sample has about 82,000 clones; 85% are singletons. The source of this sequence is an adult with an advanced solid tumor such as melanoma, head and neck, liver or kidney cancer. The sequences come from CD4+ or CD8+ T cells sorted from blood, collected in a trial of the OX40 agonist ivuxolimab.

The DNA for the CDR3 is TGTGCCAGTAGTCGGGGGAAGTTGGGCACAGATACGCAGTATTTT. It yields the protein CASSRGKLGTDTQYF. This sequence joins TRBV19 and TRBJ2-3, with a possible D match to TRBD2 (6 bases). Germline CDR1 LNHDA, CDR2 SQIVND (reference sequence). Deletions cut 5 bases from V and 1 base from J, with 13 bases between. This CDR3 contains 15 residues.